Listed here are 26 T cell receptor beta chains from one sample, sequenced in a study of metastatic and nonmetastatic thyroid tumors. None of the patients had undergone any treatment ahead of thyroid surgery. TCRdb re-called the PCR reads with MiXCR. The sample lists around 25,000 clones, roughly 24% occurring once. The sample was blood. The receptors were gathered from a female donor with papillary thyroid cancer or a benign thyroid nodule (not recorded which). Some clones in this sample may be carry-over from other donors' samples.

This clone was seen many times. The chain is built from TRBV7-6 and TRBJ1-1; D gene ambiguous. The CDR3 spans 14 residues. With 5 bases removed from V and 0 bases from J, the gap between germline ends came to 10 bases. The germline V gene has CDR1 SGHVS and CDR2 FNYEAQ. The CDR3 nucleotides are TGTGCCAGCAGCCCCAGTAACATGAACACTGAAGCTTTCTTT. It codes for CASSPSNMNTEAFF.

Remarks on this clone: Different DNA sequences within this sample yield the same CDR3. The chain uses TRBV20-1 and TRBJ2-4, with D tentatively TRBD2 (6 bases). CDR3 length: 15 residues. Germline V gene lookup returns CDR1 DFQATT and CDR2 SNEGSKA (reference sequence). V was shortened by 6 bases and J by 1 base, with 16 bases between the two germline ends. In DNA, the CDR3 is TGCAGTGCCATGTCTGGCGGGAACGCCAAAAACATTCAGTACTTC. This codes for CSAMSGGNAKNIQYF.

There are many counts of this clone. Other DNA sequences within the sample encode an identical CDR3. V and J are TRBV5-5 and TRBJ2-2; D is undetermined. V was pared by 4 bases and J by 0 bases, with 13 bases between. Germline V CDR1 and CDR2: SGHKS, YYEKEE (reference sequence). This CDR3 has 16 residues. CDR3 coding DNA: TGTGCCAGCAGCAGGCAGACTTCCGCGAACACCGGGGAGCTGTTTTTT. Protein: CASSRQTSANTGELFF. Based on the CDR3 plus reference TRBV5-5 and TRBJ2-2, the full variable domain is DAGVTQSPTHLIKTRGQQVTLRCSPISGHKSVSWYQQVLGQGPQFIFQYYEKEERGRGNFPDRFSARQFPNYSSELNVNALLLGDSALYLCASSRQTSANTGELFFGEGSRLTVL.

The rearrangement links TRBV20-1 to TRBJ1-2; 7 nucleotides match TRBD1. CDR1 is DFQATT and CDR2 is SNEGSKA in the germline V gene (reference sequence). The CDR3 spans 14 residues. The V and J ends lost 8 bases and 2 bases, in that order; junction bases with no gene match: 11. The CDR3 bases are TGCAGTCCTCGAGGGGGCAGGTCCAACTATGGCTACACCTTC. Protein: CSPRGGRSNYGYTF.

This clone has a count of ten or more. One end of the junction varies from germline; a read error may be responsible. Other DNA sequences in this sample translate to the same CDR3. The V and J genes are TRBV9 and TRBJ1-4, with D possibly being TRBD1 (6 bases). The CDR3 sequence is 15 residues long. The germline gives CDR1 SGDLS, CDR2 YYNGEE. CDR3 DNA sequence: TGTGCCAGCAGCGGACGAACAGGGATCGGCGAAAAGCTGTTTTTT. It codes for CASSGRTGIGEKLFF. The entire variable domain, with the rest obtained from reference TRBV9 and TRBJ1-4, is as follows: DSGVTQTPKHLITATGQRVTLRCSPRSGDLSVYWYQQSLDQGLQFLIQYYNGEERAKGNILERFSAQQFPDLHSELNLSSLELGDSALYFCASSGRTGIGEKLFFGSGTQLSVL.

The V call is TRBV19, the J call TRBJ1-2; TRBD1 might be the D (6 bases). The V end was cut by 6 bases, the J end by 9 bases, with 29 bases between. Germline CDR1 LNHDA, CDR2 SQIVND (reference sequence). CDR3 length: 17 amino acids. This CDR3 reads CASSDRQGTSVVGRYTF. CDR3 DNA sequence: TGTGCCAGTAGCGACCGCCAGGGGACAAGTGTTGTAGGGCGCTACACCTTC.

The chain uses TRBV12-3 or TRBV12-4 and TRBJ1-1; D uncertain. CDR3 size: 13 residues. V was trimmed by 7 bases and J by 5 bases, leaving 14 bases between them. The CDR3 DNA reads TGTGCCAGCAATTGGGGAGGGAGGACTGAAGCTTTCTTT. Translating gives CASNWGGRTEAFF.

This chain connects TRBV30 to TRBJ1-5, with D unresolved. CDR3 length: 14 amino acids. The germline gives CDR1 GTSNPN, CDR2 SVGIG (reference sequence). V was shortened by 2 bases and J by 1 base, with 9 bases between the two germline ends. The CDR3: CAWSTGLSNQPQHF. DNA of the CDR3: TGTGCCTGGAGTACTGGGCTAAGCAATCAGCCCCAGCATTTT. The full variable domain, completed using reference TRBV30 and TRBJ1-5, is SQTIHQWPATLVQPVGSPLSLECTVEGTSNPNLYWYRQAAGRGLQLLFYSVGIGQISSEVPQNLSASRPQDRQFILSSKKLLLSDSGFYLCAWSTGLSNQPQHFGDGTRLSIL.

This clone is labeled medium-sized. The chain combines TRBV6-1 with TRBJ1-2; TRBD1 is a possible D gene (6 bases). V was cut by 2 bases and J by 7 bases, with 14 bases left in between. There are 14 residues in the CDR3. The germline CDR1 and CDR2 sequences are MNHNS and SASEGT. The DNA of the CDR3 is TGTGCCAGCAGTGAAACTCCGGGGGCGTTTGGCTACACCTTC. Translated: CASSETPGAFGYTF.

This clone came up many times. The gene calls are TRBV7-6 and TRBJ2-4; D unclear. Germline lookup yields CDR1 SGHVS and CDR2 FNYEAQ. V shed 0 bases and J shed 4 bases, with 4 bases lying between them. This CDR3 region has 13 residues. The CDR3: CASSLAGKNIQYF. The CDR3 nucleotides read TGTGCCAGCAGCTTAGCGGGGAAAAACATTCAGTACTTC.

There are many counts of this clone. The J gene is TRBJ2-2, the V gene TRBV3-1, with 8 bases identical to TRBD2. The CDR3 is 15 amino acids. CDR1 is LGHDT and CDR2 is YNNKEL in the germline V gene (reference sequence). V was clipped by 3 bases and J by 6 bases; unmatched bases: 6. CDR3 in amino acids: CASSQSGGISGELFF. CDR3 DNA: TGTGCCAGCAGCCAGTCGGGGGGGATCTCCGGGGAGCTGTTTTTT.

This clone appeared a few times. V and J are TRBV6-1 and TRBJ1-6; D uncertain. The ends were cut back, 2 bases at V and 7 bases at J, with 12 bases in the middle. This CDR3 has 15 amino acids. Germline CDR1 MNHNS, CDR2 SASEGT. CDR3 sequence (DNA): TGTGCCAGCAGTGAACCTCCCGACGGAAATTCACCCCTCCACTTT. Translation: CASSEPPDGNSPLHF.

This clone is judged medium-sized. The J gene is TRBJ1-3, the V gene TRBV5-1; weak D call: TRBD1 (5 bases). Deletions cut 6 bases from V and 0 bases from J, with 13 bases between. The CDR3 is made up of 15 amino acids. CDR1 SGHRS and CDR2 YFSETQ come from the germline V gene. This CDR3 is CASNWDGSSGNTIYF. The CDR3 DNA reads as TGCGCCAGCAACTGGGACGGAAGCTCTGGAAACACCATATATTTT.

The table lists this clone with a few counts. The rearrangement links TRBV2 to TRBJ1-1, with D perhaps matching TRBD1 (6 bases). CDR3 length: 14 residues. The V gene lost 1 base and the J gene lost 10 bases, with 16 bases spanning the gap. CDR1 SNHLY and CDR2 FYNNEI come from the germline V gene. CDR3 amino acids: CASSEVRGTGTAFF. The DNA for the CDR3 is TGTGCCAGCAGTGAAGTCAGGGGCACAGGGACAGCTTTCTTT.

This clone was found many times. Different DNA sequences within this sample yield the same CDR3. V and J are TRBV27 and TRBJ2-5, with TRBD2 matching 14 bases. This CDR3 is built from 19 residues. Germline CDR1 reads MNHEY; CDR2 reads SMNVEV (reference sequence). V lost 7 bases, J lost 5 bases, and 18 bases stayed unmatched. DNA for the CDR3: TGTGCCAGCACCCCAAATCCCGGGACTAGCGGGAGTAGCGCTGAGACCCAGTACTTC. Residues: CASTPNPGTSGSSAETQYF.

CDR3 nucleotides: TGCGCCAGCAGCCGAGCGGGACAGGAAGATTCACCCCTCCACTTT. Translation: CASSRAGQEDSPLHF. The chain employs TRBV5-1 and TRBJ1-6; TRBD1 matches at 8 bases. J gave up 8 bases and V 4 bases, and 8 bases lay outside the gene matches. In germline, CDR1 is SGHRS, CDR2 YFSETQ. This CDR3 is built from 15 residues.

This clone has a handful of counts. This chain links TRBV6-2 or TRBV6-3 with TRBJ2-3; D ambiguous. This CDR3 contains 14 residues. Trimming left V 0 bases short and J 13 bases short, with 17 bases between. Germline CDR1 MNHEY, CDR2 SVGEGT. In nucleotides, the CDR3 is TGTGCCAGCAGTTACTCGACATCCACAGATAAGAAGTATTTT. Residues: CASSYSTSTDKKYF.

The V gene is TRBV6-1, the J gene TRBJ2-7; 7 bases are shared with TRBD2. This CDR3 is built from 14 residues. The V gene's germline CDR1 is MNHNS and CDR2 SASEGT. Trimming removed 4 bases from V and 0 bases from J; junction bases left unmatched: 3. The CDR3 nucleotides are TGTGCCAGCAGTGGGGGGACTAACTCCTACGAGCAGTACTTC. It encodes CASSGGTNSYEQYF.

As for this clone: Since no conserved phenylalanine or tryptophan closes the CDR3, a read error is the likely cause. V and J are TRBV11-2 and TRBJ2-1; no definite D call. There are 13 residues in the CDR3. Trimming stripped 7 bases from V and 5 bases from J, with 12 bases between. Germline V gene lookup returns CDR1 SGHAT and CDR2 FQNNGV. CDR3 sequence (DNA): TGTGCCAGCATCATTGACGGTCACAATGAGCAGTTCTAC. Its translation: CASIIDGHNEQFY.

The table lists this clone with many counts. The chain has TRBV6-1 and TRBJ2-7; no definite D call. CDR1 and CDR2 (germline): MNHNS, SASEGT. The CDR3 is 14 amino acids. In nucleotides, the CDR3 is TGTGCGATCAAAATGGTAACGGGCACCTACGAGCAGTACTTC. It is translated as CAIKMVTGTYEQYF.

Turning to this clone: A much larger clone sits a single nucleotide away, making a read error possible. V and J are TRBV7-7 and TRBJ2-4; D is perhaps TRBD1 (7 bases). The germline CDR1 and CDR2 sequences are SSHAT and FNYEAQ (reference sequence). This CDR3 is built from 17 residues. The CDR3 here is CASSNLPRGDAENIQYF. The CDR3 nucleotides are TGTGCTAGCAGCAATCTCCCCAGGGGGGATGCCGAAAACATTCAGTACTTC.

This clone was counted at least ten times. This chain uses TRBV5-1 with TRBJ2-4; 7 positions match TRBD2. Germline CDR1 is SGHRS and CDR2 is YFSETQ. Trimming at V came to 0 bases and at J to 0 bases, leaving 3 bases not matched to a gene. The CDR3 covers 16 residues. In DNA form, the CDR3 reads TGCGCCAGCAGCTTGGCCGGCGGGGGAGCCAAAAACATTCAGTACTTC. This translates into CASSLAGGGAKNIQYF. The full variable domain, completed using reference TRBV5-1 and TRBJ2-4, is KAGVTQTPRYLIKTRGQQVTLSCSPISGHRSVSWYQQTPGQGLQFLFEYFSETQRNKGNFPGRFSGRQFSNSRSEMNVSTLELGDSALYLCASSLAGGGAKNIQYFGAGTRLSVL.

This clone has just one count. CDR3 residues: CASSLGHRDLYEQFF. The CDR3 DNA is TGCGCCAGCAGCTTGGGCCACAGGGATTTGTATGAGCAGTTCTTC. This sequence joins TRBV5-1 and TRBJ2-1; D is perhaps TRBD1 (6 bases). Germline V CDR1 and CDR2: SGHRS, YFSETQ. The CDR3 is 15 residues long. Trimming left V 0 bases short and J 8 bases short, with 15 bases between.

V is TRBV5-1 and J is TRBJ2-1, with 11 bases matching TRBD2. The CDR3 totals 13 residues. V lost 4 bases, J lost 10 bases, and 4 bases stayed unmatched. Looked up from germline, CDR1 is SGHRS and CDR2 is YFSETQ. CDR3 DNA sequence: TGCGCCAGCAGCCATGGGACTAGCGGAGAGCAGTTCTTC. This gives the protein CASSHGTSGEQFF.

In this sample, this clone turned up a few times. V gene TRBV6-2 or TRBV6-3 combines with J gene TRBJ1-6, with D unclear. Germline CDR1 and CDR2: MNHEY and SVGEGT. This CDR3 comprises 12 residues. Between the trimmed V and J ends, which lost 7 bases and 9 bases, there was a span of 10 bases. The CDR3 coding sequence is TGTGCCAGCACCCCCGGCATTTCACCCCTCCACTTT. Translation: CASTPGISPLHF.

Within the sample, this clone is medium-sized. The gene calls are TRBV19 and TRBJ1-5, with TRBD1 matching 11 bases. The germline CDR1 and CDR2 sequences are LNHDA and SQIVND (reference sequence). After removal of 7 bases from V and 6 bases from J, the junction contained 8 bases not matched to a gene. This CDR3 is built from 15 residues. The CDR3 region is CASTHKGQGGQPQHF. As DNA, the CDR3 is TGTGCCAGTACCCATAAGGGACAGGGGGGTCAGCCCCAGCATTTT.